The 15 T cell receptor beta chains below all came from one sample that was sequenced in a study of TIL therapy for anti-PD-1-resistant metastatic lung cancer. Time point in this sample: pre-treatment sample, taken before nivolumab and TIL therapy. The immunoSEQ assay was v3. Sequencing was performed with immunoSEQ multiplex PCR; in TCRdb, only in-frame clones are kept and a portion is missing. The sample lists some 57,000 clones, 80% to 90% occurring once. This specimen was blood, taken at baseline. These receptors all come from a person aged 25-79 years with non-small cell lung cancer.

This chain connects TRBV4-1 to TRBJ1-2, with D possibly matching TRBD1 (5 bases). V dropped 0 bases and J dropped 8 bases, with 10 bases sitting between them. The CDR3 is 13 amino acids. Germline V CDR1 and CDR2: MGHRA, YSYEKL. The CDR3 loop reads CASSQDHRSGYTF. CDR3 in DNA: TGCGCCAGCAGCCAAGATCACAGGTCCGGCTACACCTTC.

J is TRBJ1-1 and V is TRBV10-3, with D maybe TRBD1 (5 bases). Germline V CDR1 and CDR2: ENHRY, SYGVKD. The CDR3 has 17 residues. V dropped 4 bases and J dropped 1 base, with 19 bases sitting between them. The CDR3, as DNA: TGTGCCATCAGTGGAACCGGGACGGGAAACCCGAACACTGAAGCTTTCTTT. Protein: CAISGTGTGNPNTEAFF.

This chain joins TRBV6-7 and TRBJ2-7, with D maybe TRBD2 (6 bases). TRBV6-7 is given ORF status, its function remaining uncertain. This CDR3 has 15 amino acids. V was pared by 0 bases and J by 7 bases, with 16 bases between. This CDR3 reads CASSYSKWRAEEQYF. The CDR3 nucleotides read TGTGCCAGCAGTTACTCGAAATGGAGGGCCGAGGAGCAGTACTTC.

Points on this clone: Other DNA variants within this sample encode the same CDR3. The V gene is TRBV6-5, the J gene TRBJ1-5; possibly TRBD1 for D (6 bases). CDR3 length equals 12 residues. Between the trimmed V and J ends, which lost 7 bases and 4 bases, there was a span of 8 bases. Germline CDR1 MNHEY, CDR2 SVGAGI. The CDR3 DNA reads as TGTGCCAGCAAACAGGGTAATCAGCCCCAGCATTTT. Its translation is CASKQGNQPQHF.

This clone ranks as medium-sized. The CDR3 spells CASSPPGPLNQPQHF. CDR3 DNA sequence: TGTGCCAGCAGCCCTCCCGGGCCGTTAAATCAGCCCCAGCATTTT. This chain joins TRBV16 and TRBJ1-5; D uncertain. This CDR3 has 15 residues. Germline V gene lookup returns CDR1 KGHSY and CDR2 FQNENV. Trimming removed 4 bases from V and 4 bases from J, with 14 bases in between.

The CDR3 reads CASSPTRSSTDTQYF. The CDR3 coding sequence is TGTGCCAGCAGCCCCACTAGATCTAGCACAGATACGCAGTATTTT. The chain is built from TRBV11-2 and TRBJ2-3; possible D gene TRBD2, 5 bases. Germline V gene data show CDR1 as SGHAT and CDR2 as FQNNGV. V dropped 5 bases and J dropped 0 bases, with 12 bases sitting between them. The CDR3 runs 15 residues. The full variable domain, rest sourced from reference TRBV11-2 and TRBJ2-3, is EAGVAQSPRYKIIEKRQSVAFWCNPISGHATLYWYQQILGQGPKLLIQFQNNGVVDDSQLPKDRFSAERLKGVDSTLKIQPAKLEDSAVYLCASSPTRSSTDTQYFGPGTRLTVL.

Here the CDR3 DNA reads TGCGCCAGCAGCCCCTCCTCAGGGCCCAATCAGCCCCAGCATTTT. Its translation is CASSPSSGPNQPQHF. The rearrangement links TRBV5-1 to TRBJ1-5; a possible D gene is TRBD1 (5 bases). The CDR3 contains 15 residues. V dropped 4 bases and J dropped 3 bases, with 14 bases sitting between them. The V gene's germline CDR1 is SGHRS and CDR2 YFSETQ.

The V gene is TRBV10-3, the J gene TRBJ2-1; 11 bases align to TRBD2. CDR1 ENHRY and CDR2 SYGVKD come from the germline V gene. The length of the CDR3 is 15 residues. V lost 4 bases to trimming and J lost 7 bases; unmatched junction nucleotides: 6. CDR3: CAISGISGGANEQFF. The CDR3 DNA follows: TGTGCCATCAGTGGGATTAGCGGGGGGGCGAATGAGCAGTTCTTC.

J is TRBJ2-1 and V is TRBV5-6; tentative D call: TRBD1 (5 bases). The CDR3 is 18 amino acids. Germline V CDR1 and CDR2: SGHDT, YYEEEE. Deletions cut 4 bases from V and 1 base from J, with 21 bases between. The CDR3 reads CASSPPFSPGHSYNEQFF. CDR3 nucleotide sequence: TGTGCCAGCAGCCCGCCTTTTTCTCCCGGACATTCCTACAATGAGCAGTTCTTC.

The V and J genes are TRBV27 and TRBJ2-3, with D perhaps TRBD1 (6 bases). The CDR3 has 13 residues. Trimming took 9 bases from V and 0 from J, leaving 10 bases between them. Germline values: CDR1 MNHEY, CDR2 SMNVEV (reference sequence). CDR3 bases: TGTGCCAGAGGACAGCCCAGCACAGATACGCAGTATTTT. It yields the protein CARGQPSTDTQYF.

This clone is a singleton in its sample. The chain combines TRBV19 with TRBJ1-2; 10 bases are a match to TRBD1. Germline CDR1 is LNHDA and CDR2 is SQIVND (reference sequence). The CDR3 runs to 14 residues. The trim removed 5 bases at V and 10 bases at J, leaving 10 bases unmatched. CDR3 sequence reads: CASSFMDRGDDYTF. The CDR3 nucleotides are TGTGCCAGTAGTTTCATGGACAGGGGGGATGACTACACCTTC.

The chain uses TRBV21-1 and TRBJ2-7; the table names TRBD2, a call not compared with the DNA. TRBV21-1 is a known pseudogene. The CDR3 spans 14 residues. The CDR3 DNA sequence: TGTGCCAGCAGCAAAAAGGAGGTCCTCTACGAGCAGTACTTC. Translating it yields CASSKKEVLYEQYF.

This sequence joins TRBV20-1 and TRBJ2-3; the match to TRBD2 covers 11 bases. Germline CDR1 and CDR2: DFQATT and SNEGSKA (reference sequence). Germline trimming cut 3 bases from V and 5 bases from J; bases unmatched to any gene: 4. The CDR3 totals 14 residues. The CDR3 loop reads CSASPTSGGDTQYF. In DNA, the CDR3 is TGCAGTGCTAGTCCTACTAGCGGGGGAGATACGCAGTATTTT.

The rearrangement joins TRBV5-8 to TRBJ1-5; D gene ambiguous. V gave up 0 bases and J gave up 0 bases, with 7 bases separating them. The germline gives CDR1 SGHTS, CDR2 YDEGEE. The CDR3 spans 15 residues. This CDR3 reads CASSLGQISNQPQHF. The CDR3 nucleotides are TGTGCCAGCAGCTTGGGGCAGATTAGCAATCAGCCCCAGCATTTT.

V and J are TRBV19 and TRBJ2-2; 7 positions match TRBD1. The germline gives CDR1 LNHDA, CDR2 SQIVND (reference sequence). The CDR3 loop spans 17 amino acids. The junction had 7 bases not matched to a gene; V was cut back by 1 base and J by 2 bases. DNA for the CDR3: TGTGCCAGTAGTATAGGATTTGACAGGGCAAACACCGGGGAGCTGTTTTTT. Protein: CASSIGFDRANTGELFF.